This T cell receptor beta chain was observed in a study of blood T cell repertoires in COVID-19. The protocol was immunoSEQ multiplex PCR, while the TCRdb copy is restricted to in-frame clones and leaves out a portion. The sample includes 150,000 or so clones, around 83% of them seen just once. In Cohort 3, a recovered donor had either two negative PCRs, clearance, or symptom resolution. The sequencing input was PBMCs or T cells enriched from blood (not recorded which). This TCR came from a man in his forties or fifties who had recovered from COVID-19.

CDR3 bases: TGTGCCAGCAGCCAGACACTTAACTATGGCTACACCTTC. Amino acids: CASSQTLNYGYTF. The chain couples TRBV6-2 or TRBV6-3 to TRBJ1-2, with D unresolved. The CDR3 has 13 amino acids. Per germline, CDR1 MNHEY and CDR2 SVGEGT. V lost 6 bases and J lost 1, with 9 bases in between.